These 32 T cell receptor beta chains were all obtained from the same sample, sequenced in a study of shared clonotypes between healthy human individuals (dated by TCRdb to 2018 to 2020). Preparation of the library involved the immunoSEQ multiplex PCR assay. TCRdb provides this immuneACCESS table in a form limited to in-frame rearrangements. Some clones are lacking; in checked studies, under half of them reflect an unresolved V gene, and why the rest are absent is not known. The sample data list some 320,000 clones, and around nine tenths of these were observed just once. The top ten clonotypes cover about 16% of the sample. The sequencing input was memory CD8+ T cells sorted from blood. This specimen's cell subset or site label, interpreted: CD45RO+ cells pooled with CCR7-negative TemRA cells. These receptors came from a man between 18 and 35 years old in good health.

The J gene is TRBJ2-7, the V gene TRBV11-2; D is unclear. CDR1 and CDR2 (germline): SGHAT, FQNNGV. Trimming removed 4 bases from V and 10 bases from J, with 14 bases in between. This CDR3 has 12 amino acids. The CDR3 sequence is CASSYLVMEQYF. For the CDR3, the DNA is TGTGCCAGCAGCTACTTGGTCATGGAACAGTACTTC. Variable domain in full (rest from reference TRBV11-2 and TRBJ2-7): EAGVAQSPRYKIIEKRQSVAFWCNPISGHATLYWYQQILGQGPKLLIQFQNNGVVDDSQLPKDRFSAERLKGVDSTLKIQPAKLEDSAVYLCASSYLVMEQYFGPGTRLTVT.

This clone was observed a handful of times. A read error is likely here: a far larger clone is one base away. Other nucleotide sequences from this sample produce the same CDR3. V and J are TRBV2 and TRBJ2-2, with 10 bases lining up with TRBD2. There are 15 residues in the CDR3. Per germline, CDR1 SNHLY and CDR2 FYNNEI. The chain's CDR3 is CASSQAGGLPGELFF. CDR3 nucleotides: TGTGCCAGCAGTCAAGCGGGGGGGCTCCCCGGGGAGCTGTTTTTT.

V usage is TRBV5-1 and J usage is TRBJ2-7, with TRBD1 matching over 11 bases. The ends lost 5 bases at V and 4 bases at J; junction bases unmatched: 8. CDR1 and CDR2 from the germline V gene are SGHRS and YFSETQ. This CDR3 is 15 amino acids long. The CDR3 DNA reads TGCGCCAGCAGTGGTTGGGACAGGGGGTTTTACGAGCAGTACTTC. Translation gives CASSGWDRGFYEQYF.

The sample holds one count of this clone. CDR3 loop: CASSLEGGTINEQFF. In DNA, the CDR3 is TGTGCCAGCAGCTTAGAAGGCGGGACCATAAATGAGCAGTTCTTC. The rearrangement joins TRBV11-3 to TRBJ2-1; the D gene is possibly TRBD2 (6 bases). This CDR3 has 15 amino acids. In germline, CDR1 is SGHNT, CDR2 YENEEA. The germline V and J ends were trimmed by 0 bases and 7 bases, with 13 bases remaining between them.

This clone was recorded only once. The rearrangement joins TRBV6-5 to TRBJ2-1; TRBD2 is a possible D gene (5 bases). Looked up from germline, CDR1 is MNHEY and CDR2 is SVGAGI. The V end lost 2 bases, the J end lost 6 bases, and 11 bases lay between the germline ends. This CDR3 has 14 residues. The chain's CDR3 is CASSYVPRGNEQFF. CDR3 nucleotides: TGTGCCAGCAGTTACGTGCCTCGGGGCAATGAGCAGTTCTTC.

The J gene is TRBJ1-2, the V gene TRBV9; unclear D gene. Germline-derived CDR1 and CDR2 are SGDLS and YYNGEE. The CDR3 extends over 14 amino acids. V was shortened by 0 bases and J by 4 bases, with 10 bases between the two germline ends. The CDR3 loop is CASSVVPGSYGYTF. In DNA, the CDR3 is TGTGCCAGCAGCGTAGTGCCAGGATCCTATGGCTACACCTTC.

CDR3 sequence (DNA): TGCGCCAGCAGGGACAGGGGACCCTACGACTATGGCTACACCTTC. This translates into CASRDRGPYDYGYTF. The chain uses TRBV5-1 and TRBJ1-2; 9 positions match TRBD1. The V gene end was trimmed by 5 bases and the J gene end by 3 bases; junction bases not matched to a gene: 8. Germline values: CDR1 SGHRS, CDR2 YFSETQ. The CDR3 spans 15 residues.

The J gene is TRBJ2-2, the V gene TRBV28; 7 bases are a match to TRBD1. The CDR3 spans 16 residues. Unmatched junction bases numbered 9, after V lost 7 bases and J lost 1 base. From germline, CDR1 is MDHEN and CDR2 SYDVKM. CDR3 loop: CASKVVTGRNTGELFF. The CDR3 DNA follows: TGTGCCAGCAAGGTTGTGACAGGGCGGAACACCGGGGAGCTGTTTTTT.

Note on this clone: The junction departs from the called germline gene at one end, perhaps through a read error. This CDR3 reads CSATKGTEPYF. The CDR3 DNA sequence: TGCAGTGCTACCAAGGGGACAGAGCCGTACTTC. The chain recombines TRBV20-1 with TRBJ2-7; 7 bases are shared with TRBD1. The CDR3 has 11 amino acids. Germline V gives CDR1 DFQATT, CDR2 SNEGSKA (reference sequence).

The chain recombines TRBV2 with TRBJ2-5; D not certain. Trimming pared 4 bases from V and 5 bases from J, leaving 11 bases between. CDR3 length: 13 amino acids. Germline V gives CDR1 SNHLY, CDR2 FYNNEI. The CDR3 bases are TGTGCCAGCAGTGGAAGTAGCAGGGAGACCCAGTACTTC. Encoded protein: CASSGSSRETQYF.

On this clone itself: This may be a read error: a much more frequent sequence differs by one nucleotide. This sequence joins TRBV5-6 and TRBJ2-7; no definite D call. The V and J ends lost 0 bases and 3 bases respectively, with 4 bases between them. This CDR3 contains 12 residues. The germline V gene has CDR1 SGHDT and CDR2 YYEEEE. The CDR3 DNA reads TGTGCCAGCAGCTTGGGGCTCTACGAGCAGTACTTC. Its protein product is CASSLGLYEQYF.

The CDR3 region is CASRYTTGGDYGYTF. The DNA for the CDR3 is TGTGCCAGCAGATACACCACAGGGGGTGATTATGGCTACACCTTC. The J gene is TRBJ1-2, the V gene TRBV28; 8 bases fit TRBD1. J gave up 5 bases and V 6 bases, and 11 bases lay outside the gene matches. The CDR3 length is 15 residues. Germline loops: CDR1 MDHEN, CDR2 SYDVKM.

The chain employs TRBV9 and TRBJ2-7; TRBD2 agrees at 7 bases. V lost 0 bases and J lost 6; bases outside the gene matches: 6. CDR1 is SGDLS, CDR2 YYNGEE, per germline. The CDR3 has 14 residues. CDR3 in amino acids: CASSVGLATGEQYF. CDR3 coding DNA: TGTGCCAGCAGCGTAGGACTAGCAACGGGCGAGCAGTACTTC.

This rearrangement joins TRBV14 to TRBJ1-4, with D hard to call. The CDR3 contains 13 residues. Germline CDR1 is SGHDN and CDR2 is FVKESK. Between the trimmed V and J ends, which lost 1 base and 8 bases, there was a span of 8 bases. The CDR3, as DNA: TGTGCCAGCAGCCAAGGTCTGCGGGAAAAACTGTTTTTT. Residues: CASSQGLREKLFF.

The chain combines TRBV7-3 with TRBJ1-2; D remains unclear. Germline values: CDR1 SGHTA, CDR2 FQGTGA. V lost 3 bases and J 4 bases, leaving 9 bases between the germline ends. CDR3 length: 13 amino acids. CDR3 residues: CASSFTGGYGYTF. CDR3 coding DNA: TGTGCCAGCAGCTTCACGGGCGGCTATGGCTACACCTTC.

V usage is TRBV4-3 and J usage is TRBJ2-1; D is unclear. The CDR3 contains 13 residues. Trimming took off 0 bases at V and 9 bases at J, with 9 bases between the two ends. Germline V gives CDR1 LGHNA, CDR2 YSLEER. CDR3 coding DNA: TGCGCCAGCAGCCAAGATTGGTACTCTGAGCAGTTCTTC. Its translation: CASSQDWYSEQFF.

CDR3 sequence (DNA): TGTGCCAGCAGTCCCACAGGGTTCTCATGGAATGAGCAGTTCTTC. Its protein is CASSPTGFSWNEQFF. The V and J genes are TRBV27 and TRBJ2-1, with D possibly being TRBD1 (6 bases). CDR3 length: 15 amino acids. In germline, CDR1 is MNHEY, CDR2 SMNVEV (reference sequence). Trimming removed 5 bases from V and 7 bases from J, with 18 bases in between.

V and J are TRBV20-1 and TRBJ2-1, with unresolved D. The CDR3 totals 11 residues. CDR1 and CDR2 (germline): DFQATT, SNEGSKA (reference sequence). V lost 1 base to trimming and J lost 9 bases, with 7 bases between them. CDR3 nucleotide sequence: TGCAGTGCTAGAGTACGTGCTGAGCAGTTCTTC. This encodes CSARVRAEQFF.

This clone was seen a handful of times. The genes are TRBV15 and TRBJ1-4; 8 positions match TRBD1. The V gene end was trimmed by 3 bases and the J gene end by 0 bases; junction bases not matched to a gene: 6. The V gene's germline CDR1 is LNHNV and CDR2 YYDKDF (reference sequence). CDR3 length equals 17 residues. Written as DNA, the CDR3 is TGTGCCACCAGCAGGACAGGGGAGGTCGCAACTAATGAAAAACTGTTTTTT. It yields the protein CATSRTGEVATNEKLFF.

The rearrangement joins TRBV7-8 to TRBJ1-1; no clear D. With 1 base removed from V and 5 bases from J, the gap between germline ends came to 8 bases. From germline, CDR1 is SGHVS and CDR2 FQNEAQ. The CDR3 runs to 13 residues. As DNA, the CDR3 is TGTGCCAGCAGCTTAGTATGGGAAACTGAAGCTTTCTTT. Encoded protein: CASSLVWETEAFF.

This clone was counted only a few times. This chain connects TRBV7-8 to TRBJ2-5; possibly TRBD2 for D (6 bases). Germline V gives CDR1 SGHVS, CDR2 FQNEAQ. The V end was cut by 2 bases, the J end by 5 bases, with 18 bases between. The CDR3 runs to 16 residues. CDR3 DNA: TGTGCCAGCAGCTTACCTAGCGCGTCCCCCCCGGAGACCCAGTACTTC. Translating gives CASSLPSASPPETQYF.

The genes are TRBV7-6 and TRBJ2-7, with 8 bases lining up with TRBD1. Trimming removed 4 bases from V and 4 bases from J; junction bases left unmatched: 12. The CDR3 is 16 residues long. Per the germline V gene, CDR1 is SGHVS and CDR2 is FNYEAQ. This CDR3 reads CASSSGQGAQIYEQYF. In nucleotides, the CDR3 is TGTGCCAGCAGCTCGGGGCAGGGGGCCCAGATTTACGAGCAGTACTTC.

V usage is TRBV4-1 and J usage is TRBJ2-7; tentatively, D is TRBD1 (6 bases). V lost 3 bases, J lost 2 bases, and 20 bases lay in between. Germline CDR1 MGHRA, CDR2 YSYEKL. The CDR3 contains 17 residues. The CDR3, as DNA: TGCGCCAGCAGCCACCGCATCCTTCAGGGGCGACCCTACGAGCAGTACTTC. It yields the protein CASSHRILQGRPYEQYF.

This clone came up many times. The same CDR3 can be traced to other DNA sequences in this sample. This sequence joins TRBV27 and TRBJ2-7; 7 bases line up with TRBD2. There are 14 residues in the CDR3. The germline CDR1 and CDR2 sequences are MNHEY and SMNVEV (reference sequence). The trim removed 3 bases at V and 4 bases at J, leaving 6 bases unmatched. The CDR3: CASSLRGSMYEQYF. The CDR3 DNA reads TGTGCCAGCAGTTTGCGGGGGAGTATGTACGAGCAGTACTTC.

V is TRBV4-2 and J is TRBJ2-1; 11 nucleotides agree with TRBD2. The CDR3 totals 18 residues. Germline-derived CDR1 and CDR2 are LGHNA and YNFKEQ. The V and J ends lost 2 bases and 0 bases, in that order; junction bases with no gene match: 6. The CDR3 sequence is CASSQSLAGDSSYNEQFF. CDR3 DNA: TGTGCCAGCAGCCAATCACTAGCGGGAGACAGCTCCTACAATGAGCAGTTCTTC.

This clone came up once. The V and J genes are TRBV18 and TRBJ2-7; 9 positions match TRBD1. The CDR3 is made up of 15 amino acids. Unmatched junction bases numbered 8, after V lost 3 bases and J lost 5 bases. CDR1 is KGHSH and CDR2 is LQKENI in the germline V gene. The CDR3 region has the DNA TGTGCCAGCTCACCTTGGGAGGACAGGGGCCACGAGCAGTACTTC. As protein: CASSPWEDRGHEQYF. The full variable domain, its missing parts supplied by reference TRBV18 and TRBJ2-7, is NAGVMQNPRHLVRRRGQEARLRCSPMKGHSHVYWYRQLPEEGLKFMVYLQKENIIDESGMPKERFSAEFPKEGPSILRIQQVVRGDSAAYFCASSPWEDRGHEQYFGPGTRLTVT.

This chain connects TRBV7-8 to TRBJ2-7, with D possibly matching TRBD1 (6 bases). Germline V lookup: CDR1 SGHVS, CDR2 FQNEAQ. V was pared by 1 base and J by 4 bases, with 14 bases between. CDR3 length equals 15 residues. CDR3 in DNA: TGTGCCAGCAGCTTAGTCGGGCAGGGGTTTTACGAGCAGTACTTC. This translates into CASSLVGQGFYEQYF.

This sequence joins TRBV27 and TRBJ1-6, with 7 positions matching TRBD1. In germline, CDR1 is MNHEY, CDR2 SMNVEV (reference sequence). The CDR3 sequence is 17 residues long. J gave up 9 bases and V 5 bases, and 16 bases lay outside the gene matches. The CDR3 here is CASSEEGGPPFGSPLHF. CDR3 nucleotides: TGTGCCAGCAGTGAAGAAGGGGGCCCCCCTTTCGGTTCACCCCTCCACTTT.

This clone was seen a single time. The rearrangement links TRBV29-1 to TRBJ1-4; the D is unclear. Germline V gives CDR1 SQVTM, CDR2 ANQGSEA. This CDR3 is built from 14 residues. With 6 bases removed from V and 8 bases from J, the gap between germline ends came to 19 bases. The CDR3 loop reads CSVPNSGYGEKLFF. For the CDR3, the DNA is TGCAGCGTCCCCAATTCGGGGTATGGCGAAAAACTGTTTTTT.

As for this clone: Other DNA sequences in this sample translate to the same CDR3. The chain is built from TRBV9 and TRBJ2-7; no clear D. Trimming removed 0 bases at V and 1 base at J, with 5 bases between. CDR1 and CDR2 (germline): SGDLS, YYNGEE. The CDR3 is made up of 13 amino acids. The CDR3 region is CASSVGGSYEQYF. For the CDR3, the DNA is TGTGCCAGCAGCGTAGGGGGATCCTACGAGCAGTACTTC. Based on the CDR3 plus reference TRBV9 and TRBJ2-7, the full variable domain is DSGVTQTPKHLITATGQRVTLRCSPRSGDLSVYWYQQSLDQGLQFLIQYYNGEERAKGNILERFSAQQFPDLHSELNLSSLELGDSALYFCASSVGGSYEQYFGPGTRLTVT.

The chain joins TRBV2 to TRBJ2-5; possible D gene TRBD1, 6 bases. CDR3 length: 13 residues. Germline loops: CDR1 SNHLY, CDR2 FYNNEI. V was cut by 6 bases and J by 1 base, with 9 bases left in between. The CDR3 DNA reads TGTGCCAGCAGCGCAGGGGTCCAAGAGACCCAGTACTTC. It specifies CASSAGVQETQYF. The whole variable domain, remainder taken from reference TRBV2 and TRBJ2-5, is EPEVTQTPSHQVTQMGQEVILRCVPISNHLYFYWYRQILGQKVEFLVSFYNNEISEKSEIFDDQFSVERPDGSNFTLKIRSTKLEDSAMYFCASSAGVQETQYFGPGTRLLVL.

The V call is TRBV4-1, the J call TRBJ2-7, with 9 bases fitting TRBD2. The CDR3 is made up of 17 amino acids. After removal of 1 base from V and 1 base from J, the junction contained 8 bases not matched to a gene. Germline V gives CDR1 MGHRA, CDR2 YSYEKL. As DNA, the CDR3 is TGCGCCAGCAGCCAAGTCCTCGTGACTAGCGGTTCCTACGAGCAGTACTTC. Translation gives CASSQVLVTSGSYEQYF.